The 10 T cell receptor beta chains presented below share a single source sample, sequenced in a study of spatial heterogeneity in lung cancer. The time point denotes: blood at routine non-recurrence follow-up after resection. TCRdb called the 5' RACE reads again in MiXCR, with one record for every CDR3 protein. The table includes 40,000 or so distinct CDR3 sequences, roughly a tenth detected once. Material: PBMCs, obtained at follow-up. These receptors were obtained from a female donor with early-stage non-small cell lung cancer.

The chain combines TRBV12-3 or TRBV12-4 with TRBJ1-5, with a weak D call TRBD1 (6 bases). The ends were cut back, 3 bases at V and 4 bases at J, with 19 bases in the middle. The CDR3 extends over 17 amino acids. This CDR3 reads CASSFGGQSRRNQPQHF. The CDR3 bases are TGTGCCAGCAGTTTCGGGGGGCAGTCCCGCCGAAATCAGCCCCAGCATTTT.

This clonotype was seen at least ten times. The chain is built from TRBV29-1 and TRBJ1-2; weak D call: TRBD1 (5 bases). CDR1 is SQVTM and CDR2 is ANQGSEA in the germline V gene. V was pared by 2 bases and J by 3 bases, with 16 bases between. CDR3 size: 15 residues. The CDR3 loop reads CSVEKVPDIYYGYTF. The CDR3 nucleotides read TGCAGCGTTGAAAAGGTACCGGACATCTACTATGGCTACACCTTC.

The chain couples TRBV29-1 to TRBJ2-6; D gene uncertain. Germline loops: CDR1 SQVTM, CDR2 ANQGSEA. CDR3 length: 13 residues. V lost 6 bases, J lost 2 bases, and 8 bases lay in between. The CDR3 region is CSVRRTGANVLTF. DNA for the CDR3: TGCAGCGTGCGACGCACTGGGGCCAACGTCCTGACTTTC.

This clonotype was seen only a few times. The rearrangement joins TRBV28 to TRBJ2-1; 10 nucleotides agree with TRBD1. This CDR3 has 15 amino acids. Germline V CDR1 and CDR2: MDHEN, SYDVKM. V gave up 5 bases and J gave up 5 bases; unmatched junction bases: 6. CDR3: CASSPRGTGDNEQFF. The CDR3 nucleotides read TGTGCCAGCAGTCCCCGGGGGACAGGGGACAATGAGCAGTTCTTC.

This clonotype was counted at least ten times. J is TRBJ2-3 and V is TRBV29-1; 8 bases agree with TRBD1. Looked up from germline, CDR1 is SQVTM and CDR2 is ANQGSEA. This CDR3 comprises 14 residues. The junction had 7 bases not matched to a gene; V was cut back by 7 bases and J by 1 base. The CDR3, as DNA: TGCAGCGCAAGCGCACAGGGGGGCACAGATACGCAGTATTTT. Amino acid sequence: CSASAQGGTDTQYF.

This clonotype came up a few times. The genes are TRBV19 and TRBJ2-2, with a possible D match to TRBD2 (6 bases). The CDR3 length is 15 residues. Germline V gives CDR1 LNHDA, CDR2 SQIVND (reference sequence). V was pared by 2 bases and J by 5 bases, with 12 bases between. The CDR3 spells CASSIRGTFTGELFF. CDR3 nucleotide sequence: TGTGCCAGTAGTATACGGGGGACTTTTACCGGGGAGCTGTTTTTT.

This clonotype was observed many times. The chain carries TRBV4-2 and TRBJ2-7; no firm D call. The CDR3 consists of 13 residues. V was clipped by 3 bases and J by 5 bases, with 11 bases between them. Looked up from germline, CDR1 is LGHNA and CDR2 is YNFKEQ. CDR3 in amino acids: CASSQTPENEQYF. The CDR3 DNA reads TGTGCCAGCAGCCAGACCCCGGAAAACGAGCAGTACTTC.

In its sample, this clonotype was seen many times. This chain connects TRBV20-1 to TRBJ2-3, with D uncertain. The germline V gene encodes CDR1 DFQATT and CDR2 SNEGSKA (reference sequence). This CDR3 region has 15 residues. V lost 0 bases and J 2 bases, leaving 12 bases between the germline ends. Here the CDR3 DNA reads TGCAGTGCTAGAGATCTGGGATCTTACACAGATACGCAGTATTTT. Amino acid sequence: CSARDLGSYTDTQYF.

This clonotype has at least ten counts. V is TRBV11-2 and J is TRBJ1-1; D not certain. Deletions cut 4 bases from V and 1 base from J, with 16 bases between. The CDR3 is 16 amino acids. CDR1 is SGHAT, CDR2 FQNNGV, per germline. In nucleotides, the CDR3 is TGTGCCAGCAGCTCCTACCTCGCTGCCGGGAACACTGAAGCTTTCTTT. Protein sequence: CASSSYLAAGNTEAFF.

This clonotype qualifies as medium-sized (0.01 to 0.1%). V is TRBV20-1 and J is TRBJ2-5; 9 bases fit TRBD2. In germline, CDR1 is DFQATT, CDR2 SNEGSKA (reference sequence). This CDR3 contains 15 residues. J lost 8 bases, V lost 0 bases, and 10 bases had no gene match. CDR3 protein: CSARDSGGGARTQYF. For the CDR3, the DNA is TGCAGTGCTAGAGATTCTGGCGGGGGGGCACGCACCCAGTACTTC.